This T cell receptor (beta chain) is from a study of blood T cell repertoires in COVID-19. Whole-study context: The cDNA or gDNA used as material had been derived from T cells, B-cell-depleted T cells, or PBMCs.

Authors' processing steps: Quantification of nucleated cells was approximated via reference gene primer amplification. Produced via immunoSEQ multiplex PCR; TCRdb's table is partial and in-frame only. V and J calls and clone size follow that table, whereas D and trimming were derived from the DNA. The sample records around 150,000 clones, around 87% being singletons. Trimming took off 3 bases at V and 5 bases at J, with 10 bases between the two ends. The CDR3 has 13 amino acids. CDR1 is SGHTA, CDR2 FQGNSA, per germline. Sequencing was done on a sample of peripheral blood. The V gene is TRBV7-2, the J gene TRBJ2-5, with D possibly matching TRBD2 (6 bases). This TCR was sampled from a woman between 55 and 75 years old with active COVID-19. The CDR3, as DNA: TGTGCCAGCAGCTTTGGAGGGGCGGAGACCCAGTACTTC. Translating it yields CASSFGGAETQYF.